Presented here are 18 T cell receptor beta chains from one specimen sequenced in a study of blood T cell repertoires in COVID-19. Sequencing was performed with immunoSEQ multiplex PCR; in TCRdb, only in-frame clones are kept and a portion is missing. Among over 150,000 clones listed, roughly nine tenths were seen once. The sequenced sample was peripheral blood. These receptors came from a man aged 45-65 years with acute or convalescent COVID-19.

The chain has TRBV3-1 (or the pseudogene TRBV3-2) and TRBJ2-3; D remains unclear. CDR3 size: 12 residues. The V end lost 3 bases, the J end lost 6 bases, and 7 bases lay between the germline ends. CDR1 LGHDT and CDR2 YNNKEL come from the germline V gene (reference sequence). The CDR3 here is CASSQYGDTQYF. CDR3 DNA: TGTGCCAGCAGCCAGTATGGCGATACGCAGTATTTT.

The chain links TRBV9 to TRBJ1-4; TRBD1 matches 7 bases. The CDR3 is made up of 16 amino acids. Germline V gene sequence: CDR1 SGDLS, CDR2 YYNGEE. V lost 3 bases, J lost 5 bases, and 10 bases stayed unmatched. The CDR3 sequence: CASSETPTGVNEKLFF. For the CDR3, the DNA is TGTGCCAGCAGCGAGACCCCCACAGGGGTAAATGAAAAACTGTTTTTT.

V gene TRBV2 combines with J gene TRBJ1-6; D ambiguous. Germline V gives CDR1 SNHLY, CDR2 FYNNEI. Trimming removed 1 base from V and 9 bases from J, with 7 bases in between. The CDR3 runs to 13 residues. CDR3 sequence (DNA): TGTGCCAGCAGTGAAGTAGTCGGTTCACCCCTCCACTTT. Its translation is CASSEVVGSPLHF.

Details on this clone: Other DNA sequences in the same sample also yield this CDR3. This chain links TRBV3-1 (or the pseudogene TRBV3-2) with TRBJ2-1; TRBD2 agrees at 7 bases. CDR1 and CDR2 from the germline V gene are LGHDT and YNNKEL (reference sequence). This CDR3 has 16 residues. Losses at the gene ends were 2 bases for V and 1 base for J; bases not matched to a gene: 5. The CDR3 region has the DNA TGTGCCAGCAGCCAAAGGGGCGGGGGTTCCTACAATGAGCAGTTCTTC. Translating gives CASSQRGGGSYNEQFF.

The V and J genes are TRBV7-2 and TRBJ2-1; D not resolved. V gave up 5 bases and J gave up 1 base, with 6 bases separating them. Germline-derived CDR1 and CDR2 are SGHTA and FQGNSA. The CDR3 runs to 13 residues. CDR3 loop: CASSHKSYNEQFF. CDR3 DNA: TGTGCCAGCAGCCACAAATCCTACAATGAGCAGTTCTTC.

This clone has only a few counts. The chain carries TRBV4-1 and TRBJ2-7; D possibly corresponds to TRBD1 (5 bases). From germline, CDR1 is MGHRA and CDR2 YSYEKL. V dropped 3 bases and J dropped 0 bases, with 21 bases sitting between them. This CDR3 region has 18 residues. The CDR3 loop reads CASSQAALGLRSSYEQYF. CDR3 sequence (DNA): TGCGCCAGCAGCCAGGCCGCGCTGGGGCTAAGGAGCTCCTACGAGCAGTACTTC.

This rearrangement joins TRBV28 to TRBJ1-1, with 12 bases matching TRBD1. This CDR3 has 17 amino acids. The ends lost 5 bases at V and 8 bases at J; junction bases unmatched: 15. Germline lookup yields CDR1 MDHEN and CDR2 SYDVKM. Written as DNA, the CDR3 is TGTGCCAGCAGTACCCGGGACAGGGGGCCAATCACTGTGGAAGCTTTCTTT. This codes for CASSTRDRGPITVEAFF.

This chain links TRBV30 with TRBJ1-1; 8 nucleotides match TRBD1. In germline, CDR1 is GTSNPN, CDR2 SVGIG (reference sequence). V was clipped by 5 bases and J by 6 bases; unmatched bases: 8. The CDR3 is 13 residues long. In DNA, the CDR3 is TGTGCCTGGCAGGACAGGGCGTTCGCTGAAGCTTTCTTT. Protein: CAWQDRAFAEAFF.

V usage is TRBV16 and J usage is TRBJ2-1; a weak D match, TRBD1 (10 bases). CDR1 is KGHSY, CDR2 FQNENV, per germline. The V end lost 3 bases, the J end lost 2 bases, and 23 bases lay between the germline ends. This CDR3 is built from 19 residues. In nucleotides, the CDR3 is TGTGCCAGCAGCCATCCGAGACAGGGGGCTAGCGGGACCTACAATGAGCAGTTCTTC. Residues: CASSHPRQGASGTYNEQFF.

This chain connects TRBV7-2 to TRBJ1-6, with a possible D match to TRBD1 (6 bases). CDR3 length: 14 amino acids. Per germline, CDR1 SGHTA and CDR2 FQGNSA. V was clipped by 4 bases and J by 7 bases, with 11 bases between them. The CDR3 nucleotides are TGTGCCAGCAGCTCCGAGGGGGTCAATTCACCCCTCCACTTT. It is translated as CASSSEGVNSPLHF. Full variable domain (rest looked up from reference TRBV7-2 and TRBJ1-6): GAGVSQSPSNKVTEKGKDVELRCDPISGHTALYWYRQSLGQGLEFLIYFQGNSAPDKSGLPSDRFSAERTGGSVSTLTIQRTQQEDSAVYLCASSSEGVNSPLHFGNGTRLTVT.

The chain's CDR3 is CASSPFSSGITGELFF. DNA of the CDR3: TGTGCCAGCTCACCATTCTCTAGCGGGATAACCGGGGAGCTGTTTTTT. This chain links TRBV18 with TRBJ2-2, with 9 positions matching TRBD2. The CDR3 totals 16 residues. Germline CDR1 and CDR2: KGHSH and LQKENI. V was pared by 2 bases and J by 5 bases, with 6 bases of the junction left unmatched. Full variable domain (remainder filled in from reference TRBV18 and TRBJ2-2): NAGVMQNPRHLVRRRGQEARLRCSPMKGHSHVYWYRQLPEEGLKFMVYLQKENIIDESGMPKERFSAEFPKEGPSILRIQQVVRGDSAAYFCASSPFSSGITGELFFGEGSRLTVL.

The chain uses TRBV19 and TRBJ1-1; D is uncertain. The CDR3 extends over 14 amino acids. V was pared by 3 bases and J by 7 bases, with 15 bases between. Germline assignment: CDR1 LNHDA and CDR2 SQIVND (reference sequence). DNA for the CDR3: TGTGCCAGTAGTATTACGCCTTTCTCGGGTGAAGCTTTCTTT. It specifies CASSITPFSGEAFF.

The V and J genes are TRBV3-1 (or the pseudogene TRBV3-2) and TRBJ2-1; 7 bases agree with TRBD1. The V and J ends lost 3 bases and 6 bases, in that order; junction bases with no gene match: 5. The CDR3 totals 14 residues. Germline CDR1 reads LGHDT; CDR2 reads YNNKEL (reference sequence). The CDR3 region is CASSHLPGGNEQFF. CDR3 nucleotide sequence: TGTGCCAGCAGCCACCTACCAGGGGGCAATGAGCAGTTCTTC.

The rearrangement links TRBV7-9 to TRBJ2-3; 13 bases are shared with TRBD2. Germline V CDR1 and CDR2: SEHNR, FQNEAQ (reference sequence). The CDR3 consists of 17 residues. V shed 5 bases and J 1 base; nucleotides not matched to a gene: 6. The CDR3 coding sequence is TGTGCCAGCAGCCCTCCCGGACTAGCGGGGGGCACAGATACGCAGTATTTT. This encodes CASSPPGLAGGTDTQYF.

The chain has TRBV7-9 and TRBJ2-1, with TRBD2 matching over 8 bases. CDR1 is SEHNR and CDR2 is FQNEAQ in the germline V gene (reference sequence). The V and J ends lost 2 bases and 8 bases, in that order; junction bases with no gene match: 11. CDR3 size: 16 residues. In DNA form, the CDR3 reads TGTGCCAGCAGCTTATTAGGGGGACTAGTATTCGATGAGCAGTTCTTC. It encodes CASSLLGGLVFDEQFF.

The chain combines TRBV4-1 with TRBJ1-1; 8 bases line up with TRBD1. Germline V gives CDR1 MGHRA, CDR2 YSYEKL. V was pared by 0 bases and J by 1 base, with 4 bases of the junction left unmatched. The CDR3 totals 16 residues. The DNA for the CDR3 is TGCGCCAGCAGCCAAGAACCGGACAGGGCGAACACTGAAGCTTTCTTT. It specifies CASSQEPDRANTEAFF.

The chain has TRBV4-3 and TRBJ2-2; 12 bases match TRBD2. Germline V gives CDR1 LGHNA, CDR2 YSLEER. V shed 1 base, J shed 0 bases, and the junction held 3 bases outside the gene matches. CDR3 length equals 18 residues. The CDR3 loop reads CASSQGTSGATNTGELFF. The CDR3 coding sequence is TGCGCCAGCAGCCAAGGGACTAGCGGGGCCACGAACACCGGGGAGCTGTTTTTT.

Note on this clone: The sample has other DNA sequences that encode this CDR3 too. The rearrangement uses TRBV5-4 and TRBJ2-7, with D perhaps matching TRBD2 (6 bases). The V end was cut by 2 bases, the J end by 3 bases, with 6 bases between. Germline CDR1 is SGHNT and CDR2 is YYREEE (reference sequence). The CDR3 consists of 12 residues. CDR3 nucleotides: TGTGCCAGCAGCTTCGGGGGCTACGAGCAGTACTTC. Protein sequence: CASSFGGYEQYF.